Listed here are 5 T cell receptor beta chains from one sample, sequenced in a study of regulatory T cells in long-lasting Graves disease. HTBI primers from iRepertoire and Arm-PCR of CDR3 regions yielded the TCR beta libraries. Via MiXCR, TCRdb re-called the multiplex PCR reads, giving one row per CDR3 protein. The data contain hundreds of thousands of distinct CDR3 sequences, 25% to 35% of them singletons. The time point is: persistent/refractory GD, antithyroid drugs over 5 years with positive TRAb. PBMCs were the source of the RNA used for TCR sequencing. Sequencing was performed on peripheral blood mononuclear cells (PBMCs), taken when the disease was refractory, from a patient treated with antithyroid drugs. All receptors derive from a female donor with Graves disease.

The V gene is TRBV2, the J gene TRBJ1-4, with D hard to call. Germline CDR1 SNHLY, CDR2 FYNNEI. CDR3 size: 14 residues. Trimming removed 4 bases from V and 3 bases from J, with 9 bases in between. The CDR3 region is CASSVFPANEKLFF. Here the CDR3 DNA reads TGTGCCAGCAGTGTCTTTCCAGCTAATGAAAAACTGTTTTTT.

Note on this clonotype: One end of the junction is discordant with germline, which a read error may explain. The V gene is TRBV18, the J gene TRBJ2-7, with D possibly TRBD1 on 7 matching bases. This CDR3 has 14 amino acids. Germline V gene data show CDR1 as KGHSH and CDR2 as LQKENI. This chain's CDR3 is CVSSLQGGSYEQYF. The CDR3 region has the DNA TGTGTCAGCTCACTCCAGGGGGGAAGCTACGAGCAGTACTTC.

This clonotype was picked up many times. The V gene is TRBV28, the J gene TRBJ1-6; the D gene is possibly TRBD1 (5 bases). The CDR3 length is 16 residues. V was pared by 7 bases and J by 9 bases, with 22 bases between. Germline values: CDR1 MDHEN, CDR2 SYDVKM. CDR3 loop: CASNPARGPGGSPLHF. The CDR3 bases are TGTGCCAGCAACCCCGCGAGGGGACCGGGCGGTTCACCCCTCCACTTT. The entire variable domain, with the rest obtained from reference TRBV28 and TRBJ1-6, is as follows: DVKVTQSSRYLVKRTGEKVFLECVQDMDHENMFWYRQDPGLGLRLIYFSYDVKMKEKGDIPEGYSVSREKKERFSLILESASTNQTSMYLCASNPARGPGGSPLHFGNGTRLTVT.

The chain couples TRBV7-9 to TRBJ1-4; no clear D gene. Germline V gene data show CDR1 as SEHNR and CDR2 as FQNEAQ (reference sequence). V lost 5 bases, J lost 14 bases, and 12 bases lay in between. The CDR3 consists of 11 residues. The CDR3 bases are TGTGCCAGCAGCCCCGGGGAAATTCTGTTTTTT. Residues: CASSPGEILFF.

CDR3 sequence: CASSRMTGANVLTF. CDR3 coding DNA: TGTGCCAGCAGCCGGATGACTGGGGCCAACGTCCTGACTTTC. This chain connects TRBV7-9 to TRBJ2-6; D is undetermined. Germline V CDR1 and CDR2: SEHNR, FQNEAQ (reference sequence). The length of the CDR3 is 14 residues. V was trimmed by 5 bases and J by 2 bases, leaving 7 bases between them.